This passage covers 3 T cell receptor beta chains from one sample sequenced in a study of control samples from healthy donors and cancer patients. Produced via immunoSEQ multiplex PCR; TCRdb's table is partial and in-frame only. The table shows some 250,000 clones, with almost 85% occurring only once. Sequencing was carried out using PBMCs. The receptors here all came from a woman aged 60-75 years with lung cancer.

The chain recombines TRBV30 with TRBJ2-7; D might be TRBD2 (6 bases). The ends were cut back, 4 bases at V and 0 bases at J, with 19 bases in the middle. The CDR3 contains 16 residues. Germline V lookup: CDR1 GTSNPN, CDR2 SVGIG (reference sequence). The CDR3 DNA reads TGTGCCTGGACTCCCCCCGGGCGGGGTCTCTCCTACGAGCAGTACTTC. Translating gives CAWTPPGRGLSYEQYF.

CDR3 region: CASSLMGTVGSLSPKNIQYF. CDR3 sequence (DNA): TGTGCCAGCAGTCTGATGGGGACAGTCGGGAGCCTTAGCCCCAAAAACATTCAGTACTTC. The rearrangement joins TRBV6-6 to TRBJ2-4, with a possible D match to TRBD1 (7 bases). The CDR3 length is 20 residues. V was trimmed by 5 bases and J by 2 bases, leaving 28 bases between them. Germline V gene data show CDR1 as MNHNY and CDR2 as SVGAGI (reference sequence).

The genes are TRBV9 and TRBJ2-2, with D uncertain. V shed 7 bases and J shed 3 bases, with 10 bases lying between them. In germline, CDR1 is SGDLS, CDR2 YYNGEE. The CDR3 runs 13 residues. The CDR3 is CASRFAYTGELFF. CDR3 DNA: TGTGCCAGCCGTTTTGCCTACACCGGGGAGCTGTTTTTT.